The clone carrying this TCR beta chain has just a few counts. The sample belongs to a study of beta chain features in type 1 diabetes. The authors reverse transcribed all of the isolated RNA, so sequencing captured expressed TCRB transcripts. TCRdb's copy holds only in-frame clones and misses some; the assay was immunoSEQ multiplex PCR. The data show 350,000 to 400,000 clones, more than 12% seen once. V lost 0 bases, J lost 3 bases, and 8 bases lay in between. CDR3 length: 14 residues. CDR1 is GTSNPN and CDR2 is SVGIG in the germline V gene (reference sequence). The specimen was naive CD4+ T cells from blood. The chain links TRBV30 to TRBJ2-2; D remains unclear. This sequence originates from a woman between 18 and 29 years old in good health. This chain's CDR3 is CAWSVQTYTGELFF. The CDR3 nucleotides are TGTGCCTGGAGTGTACAGACCTACACCGGGGAGCTGTTTTTT.